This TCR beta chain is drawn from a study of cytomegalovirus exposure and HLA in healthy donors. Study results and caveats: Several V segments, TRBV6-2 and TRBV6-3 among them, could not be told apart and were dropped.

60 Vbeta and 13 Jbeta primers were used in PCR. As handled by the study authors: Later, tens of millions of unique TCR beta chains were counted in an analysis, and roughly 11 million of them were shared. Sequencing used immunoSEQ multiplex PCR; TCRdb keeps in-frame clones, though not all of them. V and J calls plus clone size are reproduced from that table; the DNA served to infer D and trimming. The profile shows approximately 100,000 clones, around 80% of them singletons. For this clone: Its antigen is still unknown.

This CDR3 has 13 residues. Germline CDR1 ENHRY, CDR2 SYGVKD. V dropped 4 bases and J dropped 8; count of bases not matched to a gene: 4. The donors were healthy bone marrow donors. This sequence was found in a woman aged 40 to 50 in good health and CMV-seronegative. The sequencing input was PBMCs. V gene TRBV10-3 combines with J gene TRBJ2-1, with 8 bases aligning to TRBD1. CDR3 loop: CAISVGQGDEQFF. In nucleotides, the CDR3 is TGTGCCATCAGTGTTGGACAGGGTGATGAGCAGTTCTTC.